Only a few counts were recorded for the clone carrying this T cell receptor beta chain. As yet, its antigen is unknown. This sample was taken from a study of T cells in Graves' hyperthyroidism and ophthalmopathy. Amplification targeted TCR beta CDR3 regions from RNA transcripts. HTBI primers drove first-round RT-PCR of the TCR CDR3. Each CDR3 protein is one row after TCRdb ran MiXCR on the multiplex PCR reads. Of 550,000 to 800,000 distinct CDR3 sequences listed, about 17% are singletons. From germline, CDR1 is LNHDA and CDR2 SQIVND (reference sequence). The ends lost 4 bases at V and 3 bases at J; junction bases unmatched: 5. The CDR3 is made up of 16 amino acids. Study conclusions and caveats: Classification by a 13 V-J model distinguished ophthalmopathy from stable hyperthyroidism.

The authors deemed Graves' hyperthyroidism stable absent ophthalmopathy progression within 18 months. This TCR was sampled from a young man with Graves' hyperthyroidism. This chain links TRBV19 with TRBJ2-7; 14 bases map to TRBD2. Sequences were obtained from blood. The CDR3 reads CASSTSGLAGVYEQYF. CDR3 coding DNA: TGTGCCAGTAGTACCTCGGGACTAGCGGGAGTCTACGAGCAGTACTTC.